This is a list of T cell receptor beta chains from one sample in a study of blood T cell repertoires in COVID-19. This table comes from immunoSEQ multiplex PCR, and its TCRdb copy is limited to in-frame clones, with some not included. Found here are some 320,000 clones, approximately 89% of them singletons; the top ten hold approximately 12%. The source material was peripheral blood. These receptors all come from a woman aged 25 to 45 with COVID-19, enrolled during active disease. The CDR3 runs from the conserved cysteine through the conserved F or W. The order of the fields is V gene, clone size, D gene, J gene, CDR3 protein, CDR3 DNA. D genes are given only for firm matches. The size entry is marked missing in some rows and otherwise reads once, few, many or a size class.

v_call: TRBV3-1/TRBV3-2
clone_size: once
d_call: TRBD2
j_call: TRBJ2-7
cdr3_aa: CASSPSTSGKLGQYF
cdr3_nt: TGTGCCAGCAGCCCCTCCACTAGCGGGAAGCTTGGGCAGTACTTC

v_call: TRBV5-4
clone_size: once
d_call: TRBD2
j_call: TRBJ2-7
cdr3_aa: CASRKSGGAHEQYF
cdr3_nt: TGTGCCAGCAGGAAAAGCGGGGGGGCCCACGAGCAGTACTTC

v_call: TRBV19
clone_size: .
d_call: .
j_call: TRBJ1-2
cdr3_aa: CASSSGTGGYGYTF
cdr3_nt: TGTGCCAGTAGTTCCGGGACGGGGGGCTATGGCTACACCTTC

v_call: TRBV27
clone_size: .
d_call: .
j_call: TRBJ2-1
cdr3_aa: CASMDFSYNEQFF
cdr3_nt: TGTGCCAGCATGGACTTTTCCTACAATGAGCAGTTCTTC

v_call: TRBV2
clone_size: .
d_call: .
j_call: TRBJ2-2
cdr3_aa: CASTQGLYTGELFF
cdr3_nt: TGTGCCAGCACCCAGGGACTTTACACCGGGGAGCTGTTTTTT

v_call: TRBV27
clone_size: few
d_call: .
j_call: TRBJ1-1
cdr3_aa: CASSLGGGIIMNTEAFF
cdr3_nt: TGTGCCAGCAGTCTTGGGGGCGGCATCATCATGAACACTGAAGCTTTCTTT

v_call: TRBV2
clone_size: .
d_call: .
j_call: TRBJ2-3
cdr3_aa: CASKRLVDTQYF
cdr3_nt: TGTGCCAGCAAACGACTAGTCGATACGCAGTATTTT

v_call: TRBV9
clone_size: .
d_call: .
j_call: TRBJ2-3
cdr3_aa: CASCPALRGTQYF
cdr3_nt: TGTGCCAGCTGCCCAGCCCTCCGAGGTACGCAGTATTTT

v_call: TRBV6-5
clone_size: .
d_call: .
j_call: TRBJ2-7
cdr3_aa: CASSSFLEAEGNEQYF
cdr3_nt: TGTGCCAGCAGTTCGTTTTTGGAGGCAGAGGGTAACGAGCAGTACTTC

v_call: TRBV28
clone_size: once
d_call: TRBD1
j_call: TRBJ2-6
cdr3_aa: CASSLFGTVTPGANVLTF
cdr3_nt: TGTGCCAGCAGTTTATTTGGGACAGTCACCCCTGGGGCCAACGTCCTGACTTTC

v_call: TRBV7-9
clone_size: .
d_call: .
j_call: TRBJ1-1
cdr3_aa: CASSLLFKTEAFF
cdr3_nt: TGTGCCAGCAGCTTACTTTTTAAAACTGAAGCTTTCTTT